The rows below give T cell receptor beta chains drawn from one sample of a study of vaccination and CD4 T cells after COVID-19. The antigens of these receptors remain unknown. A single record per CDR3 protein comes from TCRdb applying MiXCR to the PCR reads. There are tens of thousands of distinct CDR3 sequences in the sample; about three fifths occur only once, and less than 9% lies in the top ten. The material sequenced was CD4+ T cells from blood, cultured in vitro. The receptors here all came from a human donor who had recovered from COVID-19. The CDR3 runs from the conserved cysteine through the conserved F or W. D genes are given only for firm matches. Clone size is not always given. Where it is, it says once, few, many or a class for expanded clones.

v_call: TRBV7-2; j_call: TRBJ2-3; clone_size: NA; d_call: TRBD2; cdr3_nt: TGTGCCAGCAGCTTAGCCCGACTAGCCGTTAGCACAGATACGCAGTATTTT; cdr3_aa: CASSLARLAVSTDTQYF
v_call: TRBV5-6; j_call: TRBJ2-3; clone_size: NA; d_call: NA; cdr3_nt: TGTGCCAGCAGCTTGGAACCCACAGATACGCAGTATTTT; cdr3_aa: CASSLEPTDTQYF
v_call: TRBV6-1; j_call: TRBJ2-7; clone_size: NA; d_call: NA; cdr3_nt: TGTGCCAGCAGTCAAACGGGACAAGGGGCCGGGTACGAGCAGTACTTC; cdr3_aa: CASSQTGQGAGYEQYF
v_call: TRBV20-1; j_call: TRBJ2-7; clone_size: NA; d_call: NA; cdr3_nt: TGCAGTGCTCTATTACCGCTGAGTGGGCGCGGGGGCGGGTACGAGCAGTACTTC; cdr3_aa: CSALLPLSGRGGGYEQYF
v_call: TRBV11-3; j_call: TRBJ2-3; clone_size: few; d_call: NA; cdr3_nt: TGTGCCAGCAGCCAAACGCCGACTACAGATACGCAGTATTTT; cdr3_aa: CASSQTPTTDTQYF
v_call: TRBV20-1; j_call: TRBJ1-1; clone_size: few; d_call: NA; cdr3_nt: TGCAGTGCTAGAGATCCCCGAGGCCTTGAAGCTTTCTTT; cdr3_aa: CSARDPRGLEAFF
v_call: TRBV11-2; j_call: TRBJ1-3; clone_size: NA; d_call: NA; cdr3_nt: TGTGCCAGCAGCTCGACAAGCGGGGGCTCTGCCGTTTCCTCTGGAAACACCATATATTTT; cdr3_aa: CASSSTSGGSAVSSGNTIYF
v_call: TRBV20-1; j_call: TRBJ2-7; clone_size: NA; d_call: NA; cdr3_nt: TGCAGTGCTAGGCCGGGGAGTAGCCCCTACGAGCAGTACTTC; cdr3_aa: CSARPGSSPYEQYF
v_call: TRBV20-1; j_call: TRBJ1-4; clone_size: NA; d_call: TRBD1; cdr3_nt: TGCAGTGCTAGATGGCGGGACAGGGGCGAAAAACTGTTTTTT; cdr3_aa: CSARWRDRGEKLFF
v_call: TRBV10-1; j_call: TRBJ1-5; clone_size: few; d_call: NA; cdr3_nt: TGCGCCAGCAGTGCGACAACCACCCAGCCCCAGCATTTT; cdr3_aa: CASSATTTQPQHF
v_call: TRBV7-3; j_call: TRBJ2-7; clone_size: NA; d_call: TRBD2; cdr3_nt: TGTGCCAGCAGCCTCTTAACGAGCGGGAGCTACGAGCAGTACTTC; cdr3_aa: CASSLLTSGSYEQYF
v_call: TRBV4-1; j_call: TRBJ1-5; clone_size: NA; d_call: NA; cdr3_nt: TGCGCCAGCAGCCAAGAGGGGTGGCAGGGCAATCAGCCCCAGCATTTT; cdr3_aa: CASSQEGWQGNQPQHF
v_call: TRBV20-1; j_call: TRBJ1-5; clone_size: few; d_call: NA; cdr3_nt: TGCAGTGCTGAGGGGGATCGCAATCAGCCCCAGCATTTT; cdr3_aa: CSAEGDRNQPQHF